This TCR beta chain came from a study of cytomegalovirus exposure and HLA in healthy donors. On this clone itself: Its target is not known.

Findings and limits, study-wide: When presence/absence was analysed, sequencing depth was taken to be roughly uniform across donors. One variant, a missense change in DCLRE1C, was linked in a later analysis to TCR beta V- and J-gene trimming.

PCR employed 60 Vbeta and 13 Jbeta primers. The repertoire was sequenced with immunoSEQ multiplex PCR; TCRdb's copy has only in-frame clones and lacks some. The sample includes 150,000 or so clones, 77% seen only once; the top ten take approximately 4%. The junction had 5 bases not matched to a gene; V was cut back by 4 bases and J by 1 base. Germline V lookup: CDR1 MNHEY, CDR2 SMNVEV (reference sequence). The CDR3 length is 15 residues. The clonotype comes from a male donor in good health and CMV-seronegative. Source material: PBMCs. This rearrangement joins TRBV27 to TRBJ2-3, with TRBD2 matching 7 bases. As DNA, the CDR3 is TGTGCCAGCAGTTCCGGGACTACCCGCACAGATACGCAGTATTTT. It is translated as CASSSGTTRTDTQYF.